This TCR beta chain was captured in a study of T cells in Graves' hyperthyroidism and ophthalmopathy. Lactation, pregnancy, other autoimmune disease or uncontrolled infection led to exclusion of patients. Thyroid ultrasound and orbital computed tomography, with clinical symptoms and serum thyroxine and TRAb, informed diagnoses. Isolation of PBMCs was performed on approximately 10 ml fresh peripheral blood. This clonotype was picked up one time. Its antigen is not identified. Study-level results: Before onset, by a median of around six months, the model predicted ophthalmopathy.

RNA transcripts provided the source from which TCR beta CDR3 regions were amplified. With the HTBI primer set, the TCR CDR3 went through a first round of RT-PCR. TCRdb re-called the multiplex PCR reads with MiXCR, one entry per CDR3 protein. The sample yields about 200,000 distinct CDR3 sequences, 15% to 20% seen once. The clonotype originates from a man aged 35-49 years with Graves' hyperthyroidism. Sequencing was done on a sample of blood.

The CDR3, as DNA: TGTGCCAGCAGTCCGGCGGGGGACACGGGTTATTTT. Residues: CASSPAGDTGYF. The V call is TRBV11-3, the J call TRBJ1-3, with a possible D match to TRBD1 (6 bases). Per germline, CDR1 SGHNT and CDR2 YENEEA. The CDR3 has 12 amino acids. Trimming stripped 6 bases from V and 16 bases from J, with 19 bases between.